This TCR beta chain was documented in a study of T cells in Graves' hyperthyroidism and ophthalmopathy. As for the study in general: At initial diagnosis, before any treatment had begun, peripheral blood was obtained.

Pregnant or lactating patients were excluded, as were those with uncontrolled infection or other autoimmune disease. Extraction of PBMCs used under 13 ml of fresh peripheral blood. This clonotype appeared many times. Its matching antigen is unknown. The study, taken as a whole, reports: Most thyroid clonotypes with frequency above 0.001 were detected in blood.

Germline CDR1 reads SGHVS; CDR2 reads FQNEAQ. The CDR3 spans 14 residues. The V and J ends lost 5 bases and 4 bases respectively, with 14 bases between them. Amplification yielded TCR beta CDR3 regions, with RNA transcripts as the source. RT-PCR in the first round (using the HTBI primer set) targeted the TCR CDR3. TCRdb redid the calling of the multiplex PCR reads with MiXCR, one entry per CDR3 protein. The sample holds hundreds of thousands of distinct CDR3 sequences; about 14% are singletons and the top ten take roughly an eighth. This sequence joins TRBV7-8 and TRBJ1-2; possibly TRBD1 for D (6 bases). The source material was blood. The origin of this receptor is a man younger than 30 with Graves' ophthalmopathy. The CDR3 sequence is CASSPRTVFYGYTF. The CDR3 DNA reads as TGTGCCAGCAGCCCAAGGACAGTTTTCTATGGCTACACCTTC.